This T cell receptor beta chain was found in a study of beta chain features in type 1 diabetes (dated by TCRdb to 2017 to 2018). General notes on the study: Patients and healthy donors did not differ in mean age, gender distribution, total cell number or subset yield. A total of roughly 100 million sorted cells were examined across all samples, and RNA yield correlated strongly with the number of cells per subset. The study compared TCRB repertoires of sorted circulating CD4+ T cell subsets between recently diagnosed type 1 diabetes patients and matched healthy donors. Whereas all 30 or so donors provided naive and central memory subsets, regulatory and stem cell-like memory subsets were isolated from just 8 patients and about 8 healthy donors. General findings and caveats noted by the study authors: Because cDNA was sequenced instead of genomic DNA, highly expressing activated cells could be over-represented, though the groups showed no difference in activation or CD3 levels. PCR may preferentially amplify shorter templates, but because patient and control samples were amplified and corrected together, any resulting skew would affect both groups equally. Because small numbers of individuals were included in the HLA sub-analyses, any influence of HLA type on TCRB rearrangement was left unresolved. Naive, central memory and regulatory TCRB repertoires appeared more similar among patients than among healthy donors. Fewer insertions and more nucleotide deletions at VDJ recombination sites were observed in patients with type 1 diabetes, implying thymic rearrangement abnormalities. Type 1 diabetes patients showed a moderate but significant shortening of TCRB CDR3 length in all four CD4+ subsets.

The entire isolated RNA was reverse transcribed using the High Capacity cDNA Reverse Transcription Kit, and thus expressed TCRB transcripts were sequenced. Deep immunoSEQ sequencing was performed on naive, central memory and regulatory T cell samples, with an average of around 3.5 million total reads per sample. Sorted cells were lysed in RLT buffer and RNA was extracted with DNase-treated RNeasy Micro or Mini kits, depending on cell number. To prevent cross-contamination, each cell subset was processed individually, whereas patient and healthy donor samples were processed jointly. The immunoSEQ multiplex PCR was used to amplify TCRB sequences from cDNA, generating 87-bp fragments that spanned the CDR3 region. Sequencing of the amplicons was done on the Illumina HiSeq platform. The study's processing was this. Synthetic template baselines were used to correct PCR bias computationally, reads within Hamming distance 2 were collapsed together, and singletons that could not be merged were discarded. Reads were aligned against IMGT to assign V, D and J genes, CDR3 length and insertions or deletions at six rearrangement sites. Within each subset, clonotype counts were normalized to the number of sorted cells before true diversity and Gini coefficients were calculated with the tcR R package. The overlap coefficient, calculated on TCRB nucleotide sequences, was used to measure repertoire sharing. Out-of-frame TCRB sequences from naive cells were analyzed to stand in for the pre-selection repertoire. TCRdb's version of the immuneACCESS table is confined to in-frame rearrangements and falls short of the full clone set. An unresolved V gene accounts for under half of the shortfall where checked; the remainder is of unknown origin. The DNA was the basis for D and trimming; V, J and clone size are from that table. Across this sample there are under 850,000 clones, with about an eighth seen only once. Of the sample, 0.022% is held by the ten largest clones.

Each donor gave one peripheral blood draw, roughly 120 mL on average, collected into heparinised tubes. Using a panel that included CD45RO, CCR7, CD25, CD127, CD95 and CD27, naive, central memory, regulatory and stem cell-like memory CD4+ T cells were sorted on a BD FACSAria II. All sorted populations exceeded 95% purity. PBMCs were isolated right away by Lymphoprep density gradient centrifugation and were stained directly, without culture. So that batch effects would be minimized, each experiment stained and sorted samples in pairs, pairing one healthy donor with one patient. The CDR3 goes from the cysteine to the phenylalanine over 13 residues. Only the CDR3 DNA is retained, 39 bases long and in frame from the first base. CDR1 is given as MDHEN and CDR2 as SYDVKM, both from the germline V gene. The trim is 7 bases for V and 0 bases for J, with a gap of 7 bases between the germline ends. In the case of this clone: Its specific antigen is unknown. The input lacks base qualities; no much larger clone sits a single base away.

The chain is made from TRBV28 and TRBJ2-1; no D gene can be assigned with confidence. The sequencing input was naive CD4+ T cells from blood. Taken with the paper, the label for cell subset or site translates to: true naive CD4+ T cells. This receptor was taken from a man aged 18-30 years with type 1 diabetes. In nucleotides, the sequence is TGTGCCAGCATGCGGAGCTCCTACAATGAGCAGTTCTTC. Translated, it gives CASMRSSYNEQFF.